What follows describes a single TCR beta chain. Original processing methods: Amplifying reference gene primers gave estimates of nucleated cell counts. Some clones are missing from TCRdb's copy, which holds only in-frame ones; the method was immunoSEQ multiplex PCR. V and J calls and clone size come straight from that table; D and trimming were deduced from the DNA. The data contain 150,000 to 200,000 clones, about 86% of them seen just once; the ten biggest clones take up roughly 7%. The entry originates in a study of blood T cell repertoires in COVID-19. Study-level information: The origin of the acute and convalescent COVID-19 samples was the United States, Italy and Spain. T cells, B-cell-depleted T cells, or PBMCs supplied cDNA or gDNA.

The CDR3 is 13 amino acids. V lost 5 bases to trimming and J lost 4 bases, with 11 bases between them. In germline, CDR1 is SGHVS, CDR2 FQNEAQ. Sample: peripheral blood. The genes are TRBV7-8 and TRBJ1-1; a possible D gene is TRBD1 (5 bases). The sequence was obtained from a man aged 50 to 60 with active or convalescent COVID-19. CDR3 region: CASSTGHRTEAFF. The CDR3 bases are TGTGCCAGCAGCACAGGACACCGCACTGAAGCTTTCTTT.